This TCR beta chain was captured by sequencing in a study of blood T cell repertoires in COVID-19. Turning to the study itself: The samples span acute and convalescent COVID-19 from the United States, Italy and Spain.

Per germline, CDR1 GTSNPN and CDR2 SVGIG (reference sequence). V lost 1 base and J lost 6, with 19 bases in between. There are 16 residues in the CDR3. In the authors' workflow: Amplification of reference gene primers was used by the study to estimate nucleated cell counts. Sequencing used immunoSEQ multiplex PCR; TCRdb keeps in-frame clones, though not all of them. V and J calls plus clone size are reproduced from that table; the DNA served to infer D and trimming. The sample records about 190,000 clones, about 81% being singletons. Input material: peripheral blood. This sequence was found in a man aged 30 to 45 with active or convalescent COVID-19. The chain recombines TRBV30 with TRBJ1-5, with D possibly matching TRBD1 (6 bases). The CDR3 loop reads CAWSAAFQGWGQPQHF. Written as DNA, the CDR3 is TGTGCCTGGAGTGCGGCCTTTCAGGGGTGGGGTCAGCCCCAGCATTTT.